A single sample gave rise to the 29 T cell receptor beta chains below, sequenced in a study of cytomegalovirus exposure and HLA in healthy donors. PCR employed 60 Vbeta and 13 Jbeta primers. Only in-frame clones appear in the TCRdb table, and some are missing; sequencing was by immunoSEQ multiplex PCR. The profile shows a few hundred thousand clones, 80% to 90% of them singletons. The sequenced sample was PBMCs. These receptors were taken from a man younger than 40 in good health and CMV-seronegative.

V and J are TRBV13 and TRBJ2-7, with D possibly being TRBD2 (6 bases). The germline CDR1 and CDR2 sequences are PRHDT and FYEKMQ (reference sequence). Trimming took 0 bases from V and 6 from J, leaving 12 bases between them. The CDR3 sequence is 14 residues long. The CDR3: CASSLGEGPGEQYF. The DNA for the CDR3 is TGTGCCAGCAGCTTAGGGGAGGGGCCAGGCGAGCAGTACTTC. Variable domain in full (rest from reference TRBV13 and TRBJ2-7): AAGVIQSPRHLIKEKRETATLKCYPIPRHDTVYWYQQGPGQDPQFLISFYEKMQSDKGSIPDRFSAQQFSDYHSELNMSSLELGDSALYFCASSLGEGPGEQYFGPGTRLTVT.

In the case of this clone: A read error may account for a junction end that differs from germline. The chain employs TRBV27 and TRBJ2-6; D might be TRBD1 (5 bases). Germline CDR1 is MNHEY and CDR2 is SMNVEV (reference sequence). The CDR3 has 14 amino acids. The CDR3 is CASSRLSGASVLTF. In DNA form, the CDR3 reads TGTGCCAGCAGTCGGCTCTCTGGGGCCAGCGTCCTGACTTTC.

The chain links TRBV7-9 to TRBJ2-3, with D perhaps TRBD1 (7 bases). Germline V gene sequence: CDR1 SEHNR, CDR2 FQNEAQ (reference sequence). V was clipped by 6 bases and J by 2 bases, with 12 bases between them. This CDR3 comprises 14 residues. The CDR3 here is CASSSGQVTDTQYF. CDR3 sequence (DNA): TGTGCCAGCAGTAGCGGACAGGTCACAGATACGCAGTATTTT.

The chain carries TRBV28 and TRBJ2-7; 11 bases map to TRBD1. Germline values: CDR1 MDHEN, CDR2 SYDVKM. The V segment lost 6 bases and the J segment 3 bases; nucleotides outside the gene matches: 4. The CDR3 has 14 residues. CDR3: CASSLGTGGYEQYF. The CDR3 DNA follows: TGTGCCAGCAGCCTCGGGACAGGGGGCTACGAGCAGTACTTC.

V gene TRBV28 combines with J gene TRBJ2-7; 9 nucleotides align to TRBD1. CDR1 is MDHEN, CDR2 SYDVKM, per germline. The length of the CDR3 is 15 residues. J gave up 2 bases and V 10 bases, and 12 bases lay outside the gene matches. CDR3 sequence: CATTPRGQGAYEQYF. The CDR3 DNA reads TGTGCCACCACCCCGAGGGGACAGGGCGCCTACGAGCAGTACTTC.

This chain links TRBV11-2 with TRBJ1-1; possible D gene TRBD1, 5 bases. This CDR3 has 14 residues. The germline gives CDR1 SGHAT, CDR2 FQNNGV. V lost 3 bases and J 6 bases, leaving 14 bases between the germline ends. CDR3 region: CASSFQGGSSEAFF. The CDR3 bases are TGTGCCAGCAGCTTTCAGGGAGGGAGCTCTGAAGCTTTCTTT.

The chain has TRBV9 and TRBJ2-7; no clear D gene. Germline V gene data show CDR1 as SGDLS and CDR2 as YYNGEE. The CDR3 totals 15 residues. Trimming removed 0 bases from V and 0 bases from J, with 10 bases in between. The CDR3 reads CASSVGTLSSYEQYF. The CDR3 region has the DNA TGTGCCAGCAGCGTAGGAACCCTGAGCTCCTACGAGCAGTACTTC. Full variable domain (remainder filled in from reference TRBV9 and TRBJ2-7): DSGVTQTPKHLITATGQRVTLRCSPRSGDLSVYWYQQSLDQGLQFLIQYYNGEERAKGNILERFSAQQFPDLHSELNLSSLELGDSALYFCASSVGTLSSYEQYFGPGTRLTVT.

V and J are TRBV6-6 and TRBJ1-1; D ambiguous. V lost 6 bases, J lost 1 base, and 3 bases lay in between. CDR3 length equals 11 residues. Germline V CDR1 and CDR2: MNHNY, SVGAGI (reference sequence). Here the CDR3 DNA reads TGTGCCAGCAGCAAGAACACTGAAGCTTTCTTT. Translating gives CASSKNTEAFF.

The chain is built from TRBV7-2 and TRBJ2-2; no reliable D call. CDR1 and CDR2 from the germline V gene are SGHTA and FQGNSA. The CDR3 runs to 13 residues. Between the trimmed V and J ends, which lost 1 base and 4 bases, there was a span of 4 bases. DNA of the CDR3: TGTGCCAGCAGCTTAGATCGCACCGGGGAGCTGTTTTTT. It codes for CASSLDRTGELFF.

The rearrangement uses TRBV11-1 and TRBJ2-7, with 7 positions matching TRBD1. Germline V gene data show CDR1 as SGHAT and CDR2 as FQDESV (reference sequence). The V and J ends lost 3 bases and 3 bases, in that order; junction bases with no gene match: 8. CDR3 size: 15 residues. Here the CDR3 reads CASSLRQGRDYEQYF. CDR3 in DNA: TGTGCCAGCAGCTTGCGACAGGGAAGGGACTACGAGCAGTACTTC.

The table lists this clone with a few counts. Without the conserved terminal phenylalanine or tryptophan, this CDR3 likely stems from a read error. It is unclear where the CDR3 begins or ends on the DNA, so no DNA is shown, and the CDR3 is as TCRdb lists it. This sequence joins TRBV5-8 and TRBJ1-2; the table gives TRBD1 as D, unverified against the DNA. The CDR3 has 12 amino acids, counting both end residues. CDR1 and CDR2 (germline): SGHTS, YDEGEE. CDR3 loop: CASSLPTGTGGT.

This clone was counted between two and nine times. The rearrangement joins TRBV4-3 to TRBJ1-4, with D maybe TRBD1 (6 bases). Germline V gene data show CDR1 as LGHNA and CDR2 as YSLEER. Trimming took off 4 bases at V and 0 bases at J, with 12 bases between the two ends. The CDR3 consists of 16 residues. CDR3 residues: CASSPRTVATNEKLFF. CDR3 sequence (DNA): TGCGCCAGCAGCCCGCGGACAGTTGCAACTAATGAAAAACTGTTTTTT.

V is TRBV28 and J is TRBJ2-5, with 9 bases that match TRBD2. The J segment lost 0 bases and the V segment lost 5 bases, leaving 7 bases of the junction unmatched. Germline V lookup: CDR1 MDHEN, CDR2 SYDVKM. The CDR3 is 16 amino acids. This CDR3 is CASSGGGALYQETQYF. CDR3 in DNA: TGTGCCAGCAGTGGCGGGGGGGCTTTGTACCAAGAGACCCAGTACTTC. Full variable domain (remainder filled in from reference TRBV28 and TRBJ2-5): DVKVTQSSRYLVKRTGEKVFLECVQDMDHENMFWYRQDPGLGLRLIYFSYDVKMKEKGDIPEGYSVSREKKERFSLILESASTNQTSMYLCASSGGGALYQETQYFGPGTRLLVL.

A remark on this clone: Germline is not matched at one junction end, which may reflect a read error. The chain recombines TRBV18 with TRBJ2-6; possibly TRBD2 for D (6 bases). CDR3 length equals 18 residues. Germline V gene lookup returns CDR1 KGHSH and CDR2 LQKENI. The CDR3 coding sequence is TGTGCCAGCTCACCACCTGGGACTGCTGCTACTGGGGCCAGCGTCCTGACTTTC. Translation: CASSPPGTAATGASVLTF.

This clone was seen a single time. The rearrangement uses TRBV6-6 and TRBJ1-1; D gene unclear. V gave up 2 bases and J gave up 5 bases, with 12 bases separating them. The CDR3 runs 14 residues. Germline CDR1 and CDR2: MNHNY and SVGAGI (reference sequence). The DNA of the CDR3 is TGTGCCAGCAGTTACAGGGAGGTCGGAACTGAAGCTTTCTTT. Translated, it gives CASSYREVGTEAFF.

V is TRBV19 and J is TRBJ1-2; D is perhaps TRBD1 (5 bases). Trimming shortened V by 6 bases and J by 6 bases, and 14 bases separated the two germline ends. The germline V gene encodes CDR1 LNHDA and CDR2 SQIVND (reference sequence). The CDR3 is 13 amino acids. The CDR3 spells CASSAAGQDGYTF. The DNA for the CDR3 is TGTGCCAGTAGCGCAGCAGGACAAGATGGCTACACCTTC.

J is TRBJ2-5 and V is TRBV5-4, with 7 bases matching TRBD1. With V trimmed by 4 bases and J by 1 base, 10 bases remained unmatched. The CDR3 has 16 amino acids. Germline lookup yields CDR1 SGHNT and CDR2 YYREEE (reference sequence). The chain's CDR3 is CASSPPPTGIQETQYF. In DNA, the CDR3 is TGTGCCAGCAGCCCCCCTCCGACAGGGATCCAAGAGACCCAGTACTTC.

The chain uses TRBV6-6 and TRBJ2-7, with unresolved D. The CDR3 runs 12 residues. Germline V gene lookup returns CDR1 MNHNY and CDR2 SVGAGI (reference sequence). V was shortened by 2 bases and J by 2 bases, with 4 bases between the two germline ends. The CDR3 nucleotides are TGTGCCAGCAGTTACAACACCTACGAGCAGTACTTC. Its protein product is CASSYNTYEQYF.

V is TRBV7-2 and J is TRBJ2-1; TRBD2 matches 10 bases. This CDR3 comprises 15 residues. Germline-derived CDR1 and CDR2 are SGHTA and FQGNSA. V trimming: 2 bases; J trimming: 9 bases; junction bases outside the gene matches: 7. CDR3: CASSLKAGGSGEQFF. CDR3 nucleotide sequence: TGTGCCAGCAGCTTAAAAGCGGGGGGGAGCGGTGAGCAGTTCTTC.

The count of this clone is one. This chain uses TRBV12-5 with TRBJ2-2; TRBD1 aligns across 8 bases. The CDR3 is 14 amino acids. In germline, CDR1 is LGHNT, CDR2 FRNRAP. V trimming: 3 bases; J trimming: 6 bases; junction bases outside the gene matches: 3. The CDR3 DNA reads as TGTGCTAGTGGTTTAGCAGGGGGCCCCGGGGAGCTGTTTTTT. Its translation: CASGLAGGPGELFF.

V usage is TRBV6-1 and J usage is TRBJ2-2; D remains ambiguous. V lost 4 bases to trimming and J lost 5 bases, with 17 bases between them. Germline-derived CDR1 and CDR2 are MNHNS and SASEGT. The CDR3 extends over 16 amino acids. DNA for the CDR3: TGTGCCAGCAGTGGGGTCAGACAACTCGTGACCGGGGAGCTGTTTTTT. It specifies CASSGVRQLVTGELFF.

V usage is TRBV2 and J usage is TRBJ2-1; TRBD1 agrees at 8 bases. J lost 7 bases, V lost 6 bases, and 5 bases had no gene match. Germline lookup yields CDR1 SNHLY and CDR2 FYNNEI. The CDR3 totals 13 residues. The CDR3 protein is CASSGDRGNEQFF. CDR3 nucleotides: TGTGCCAGCAGCGGTGACAGGGGAAATGAGCAGTTCTTC.

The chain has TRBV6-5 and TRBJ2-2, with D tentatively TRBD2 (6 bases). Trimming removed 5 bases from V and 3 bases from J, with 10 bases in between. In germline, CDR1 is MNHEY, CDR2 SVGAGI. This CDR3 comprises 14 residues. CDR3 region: CASSLRRDTGELFF. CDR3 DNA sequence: TGTGCCAGCAGTCTTAGGAGGGACACCGGGGAGCTGTTTTTT.

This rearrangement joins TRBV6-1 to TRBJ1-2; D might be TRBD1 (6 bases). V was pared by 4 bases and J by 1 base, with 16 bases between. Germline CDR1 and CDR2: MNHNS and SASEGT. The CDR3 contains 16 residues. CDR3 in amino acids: CASSGGGGLDNYGYTF. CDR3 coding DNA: TGTGCCAGCAGTGGTGGTGGGGGCCTAGATAACTATGGCTACACCTTC.

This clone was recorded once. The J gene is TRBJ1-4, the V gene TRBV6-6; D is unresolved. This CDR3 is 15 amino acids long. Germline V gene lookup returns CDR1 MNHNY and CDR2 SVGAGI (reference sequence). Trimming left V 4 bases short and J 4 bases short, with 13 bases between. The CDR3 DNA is TGTGCCAGCAGTTCCTCCTCGGTGCTTAATGAAAAACTGTTTTTT. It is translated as CASSSSSVLNEKLFF.

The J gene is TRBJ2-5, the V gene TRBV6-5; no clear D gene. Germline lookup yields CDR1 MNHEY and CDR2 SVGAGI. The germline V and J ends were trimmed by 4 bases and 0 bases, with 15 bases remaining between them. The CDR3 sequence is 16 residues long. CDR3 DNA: TGTGCCAGCAGTTCGTTAGTCTCAATGTACCAAGAGACCCAGTACTTC. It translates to CASSSLVSMYQETQYF.

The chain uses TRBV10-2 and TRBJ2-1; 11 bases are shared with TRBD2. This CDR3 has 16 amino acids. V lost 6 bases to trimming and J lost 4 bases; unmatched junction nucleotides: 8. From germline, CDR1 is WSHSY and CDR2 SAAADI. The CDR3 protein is CASSRAGLADYNEQFF. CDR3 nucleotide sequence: TGCGCCAGCAGCCGAGCGGGACTAGCGGATTACAATGAGCAGTTCTTC.

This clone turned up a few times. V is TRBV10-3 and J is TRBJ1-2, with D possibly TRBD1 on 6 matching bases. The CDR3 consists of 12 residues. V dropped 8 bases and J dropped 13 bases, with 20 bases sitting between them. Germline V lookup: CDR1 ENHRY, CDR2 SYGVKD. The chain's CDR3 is CAIQGQGSRITF. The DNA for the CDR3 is TGTGCCATCCAAGGCCAGGGGTCCCGCATCACCTTC.

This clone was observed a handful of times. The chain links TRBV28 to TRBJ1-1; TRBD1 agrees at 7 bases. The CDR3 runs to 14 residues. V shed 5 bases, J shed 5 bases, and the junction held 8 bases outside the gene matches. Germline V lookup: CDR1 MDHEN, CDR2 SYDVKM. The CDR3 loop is CASSRTGGTTEAFF. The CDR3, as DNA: TGTGCCAGCAGTCGGACAGGAGGAACAACTGAAGCTTTCTTT.